This T cell receptor beta chain was identified during a study of shared T cell receptors in the human thymus. Germline CDR1 reads MNHNY; CDR2 reads SVGAGI (reference sequence). This CDR3 contains 12 residues. V lost 7 bases and J lost 7, with 13 bases in between. Here immunoSEQ multiplex PCR was the method, and the copy in TCRdb shows in-frame clones only, minus some. The sample yields hundreds of thousands of clones, around 87% seen once. This sample was shared with a second study, whose subject was human thymus T cells. That paper notes: Samples came from healthy Finnish infants during open corrective cardiac surgery. Resections from corrective heart surgery provided thymus tissue. As related research reported, thymic repertoires overlapped highly among unrelated individuals.

The receptor was derived from a boy under two years old with a congenital heart defect. V usage is TRBV6-6 and J usage is TRBJ2-5, with D possibly being TRBD1 (5 bases). Source material: thymocytes. The CDR3 sequence: CASTQAQGTQYF. CDR3 in DNA: TGTGCCAGCACTCAGGCTCAGGGGACCCAGTACTTC.